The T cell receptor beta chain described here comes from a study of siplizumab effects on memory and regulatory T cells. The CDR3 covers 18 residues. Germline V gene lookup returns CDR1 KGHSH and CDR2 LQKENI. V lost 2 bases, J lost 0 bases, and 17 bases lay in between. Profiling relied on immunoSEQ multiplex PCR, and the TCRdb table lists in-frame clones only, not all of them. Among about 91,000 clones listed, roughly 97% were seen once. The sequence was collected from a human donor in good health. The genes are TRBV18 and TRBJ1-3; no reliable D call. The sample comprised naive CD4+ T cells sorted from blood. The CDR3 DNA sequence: TGTGCCAGCTCACCAGTCCTTGTTGCAGCGAGCTCTGGAAACACCATATATTTT. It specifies CASSPVLVAASSGNTIYF.